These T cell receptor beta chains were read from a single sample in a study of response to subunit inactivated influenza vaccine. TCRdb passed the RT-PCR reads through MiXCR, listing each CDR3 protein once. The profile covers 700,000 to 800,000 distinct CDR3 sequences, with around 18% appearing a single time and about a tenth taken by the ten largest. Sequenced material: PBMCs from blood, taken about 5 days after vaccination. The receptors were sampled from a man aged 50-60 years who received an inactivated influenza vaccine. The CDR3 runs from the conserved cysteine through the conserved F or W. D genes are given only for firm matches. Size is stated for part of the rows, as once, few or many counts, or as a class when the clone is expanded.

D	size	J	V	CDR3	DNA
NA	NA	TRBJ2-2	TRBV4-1	CASSPVSGHQRGELFF	TGCGCCAGCAGTCCAGTCTCAGGACATCAACGCGGGGAGCTGTTTTTT
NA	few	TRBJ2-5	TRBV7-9	CASSSPVGSQETQYF	TGTGCCAGCAGCTCACCCGTGGGGTCTCAAGAGACCCAGTACTTC
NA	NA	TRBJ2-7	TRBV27	CASSSHSGSYEQYF	TGTGCCAGCAGTTCACATAGCGGCTCCTACGAGCAGTACTTC
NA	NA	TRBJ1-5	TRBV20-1	CSAETNGRPREPQHF	TGCAGTGCTGAAACGAACGGACGGCCTCGGGAGCCCCAGCATTTT
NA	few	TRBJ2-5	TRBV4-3	CASSQIDGETQYF	TGCGCCAGCAGCCAAATAGATGGGGAGACCCAGTACTTC
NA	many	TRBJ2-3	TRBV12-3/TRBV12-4	CASSLAGRGQGDTQYF	TGTGCCAGCAGTTTAGCTGGGCGGGGGCAAGGAGATACGCAGTATTTT
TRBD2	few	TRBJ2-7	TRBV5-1	CASSLLDWGGEQYF	TGCGCCAGCAGCTTGCTAGACTGGGGGGGGGAGCAGTACTTC
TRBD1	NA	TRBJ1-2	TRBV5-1	CASSEAGQHNYGYTF	TGCGCCAGCAGCGAGGCGGGACAGCATAACTATGGCTACACCTTC
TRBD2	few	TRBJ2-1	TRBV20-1	CSAGSGGTINEQFF	TGCAGTGCTGGAAGCGGGGGGACTATCAATGAGCAGTTCTTC
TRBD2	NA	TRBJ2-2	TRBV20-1	CSARDPASGSVGTGELFF	TGCAGTGCTAGAGATCCGGCTAGCGGGAGTGTTGGCACCGGGGAGCTGTTTTTT
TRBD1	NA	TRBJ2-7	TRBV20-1	CSAPRTGNYEQYF	TGCAGTGCCCCGCGGACAGGGAACTACGAGCAGTACTTC
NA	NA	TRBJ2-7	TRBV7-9	CASQKDRSYEQYF	TGTGCCAGCCAAAAGGACAGATCCTACGAGCAGTACTTC
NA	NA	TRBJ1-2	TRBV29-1	CSVGEGGMDYGYTF	TGCAGCGTTGGCGAGGGGGGCATGGACTATGGCTACACCTTC
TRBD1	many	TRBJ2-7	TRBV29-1	CSVEGDRASAYEQYF	TGCAGCGTTGAAGGGGACAGGGCCAGTGCCTACGAGCAGTACTTC
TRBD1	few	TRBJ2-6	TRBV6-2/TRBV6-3	CASSYTLDRDSSGANVLTF	TGTGCCAGCAGTTACACCTTGGACAGGGACAGCTCTGGGGCCAACGTCCTGACTTTC